A single sample is the source of the 32 T cell receptor beta chains below, sequenced in a study of cytomegalovirus exposure and HLA in healthy donors. Primers for the PCR totalled 60 Vbeta and 13 Jbeta. This table comes from immunoSEQ multiplex PCR, and its TCRdb copy is limited to in-frame clones, with some not included. Among around 130,000 clones, around 82% were seen once, and the ten largest hold approximately 1.2%. Material for sequencing was PBMCs. The receptors were sampled from a man in his forties or fifties in good health and CMV-seronegative.

This clone was seen once. V usage is TRBV6-5 and J usage is TRBJ2-7; 8 nucleotides agree with TRBD1. The ends lost 0 bases at V and 3 bases at J; junction bases unmatched: 4. The CDR3 extends over 15 amino acids. In germline, CDR1 is MNHEY, CDR2 SVGAGI. The DNA for the CDR3 is TGTGCCAGCAGTTACTCGAGCAGGGGGCACTACGAGCAGTACTTC. Translated: CASSYSSRGHYEQYF.

In DNA form, the CDR3 reads TGTGCCAGCAGTTGGGACTCCCGGGGGTACGGGAGGGCCATATACGAGCAGTACTTC. This gives the protein CASSWDSRGYGRAIYEQYF. The V call is TRBV28, the J call TRBJ2-7, with 8 positions matching TRBD2. Germline trimming cut 4 bases from V and 4 bases from J; bases unmatched to any gene: 21. Per the germline V gene, CDR1 is MDHEN and CDR2 is SYDVKM. The CDR3 totals 19 residues. The full variable domain, with the rest looked up from reference TRBV28 and TRBJ2-7, is DVKVTQSSRYLVKRTGEKVFLECVQDMDHENMFWYRQDPGLGLRLIYFSYDVKMKEKGDIPEGYSVSREKKERFSLILESASTNQTSMYLCASSWDSRGYGRAIYEQYFGPGTRLTVT.

The genes are TRBV5-4 and TRBJ2-1; TRBD2 aligns across 7 bases. The CDR3 totals 12 residues. CDR1 is SGHNT and CDR2 is YYREEE in the germline V gene (reference sequence). Trimming cost V 3 bases and J 7 bases; bases outside gene matches: 1. DNA of the CDR3: TGTGCCAGCAGCTGGGAGGGTAATGAGCAGTTCTTC. It specifies CASSWEGNEQFF.

The rearrangement joins TRBV5-1 to TRBJ2-2, with a weak D call TRBD2 (5 bases). Germline CDR1 is SGHRS and CDR2 is YFSETQ. CDR3 length: 14 residues. The V end lost 3 bases, the J end lost 2 bases, and 8 bases lay between the germline ends. CDR3 coding DNA: TGCGCCAGCAGCTATGGACTTAACACCGGGGAGCTGTTTTTT. This gives the protein CASSYGLNTGELFF. Full variable domain (remainder filled in from reference TRBV5-1 and TRBJ2-2): KAGVTQTPRYLIKTRGQQVTLSCSPISGHRSVSWYQQTPGQGLQFLFEYFSETQRNKGNFPGRFSGRQFSNSRSEMNVSTLELGDSALYLCASSYGLNTGELFFGEGSRLTVL.

This clone was seen a single time. The chain joins TRBV28 to TRBJ2-3, with TRBD2 matching over 13 bases. The CDR3 is made up of 21 amino acids. Unmatched junction bases numbered 15, after V lost 1 base and J lost 2 bases. The V gene's germline CDR1 is MDHEN and CDR2 SYDVKM. The CDR3 DNA reads as TGTGCCAGCAGTTTATCGCGGACTAGCGGGAGCCCAAACATGCCCACAGATACGCAGTATTTT. Its protein is CASSLSRTSGSPNMPTDTQYF.

This clone occurred once. This rearrangement joins TRBV28 to TRBJ1-1; 7 bases agree with TRBD1. V lost 7 bases to trimming and J lost 2 bases; unmatched junction nucleotides: 7. The CDR3 extends over 14 amino acids. Germline loops: CDR1 MDHEN, CDR2 SYDVKM. The CDR3, as DNA: TGTGCCAGCAAACGACAGGGCGGAAACACTGAAGCTTTCTTT. It specifies CASKRQGGNTEAFF. Using reference TRBV28 and TRBJ1-1 for the parts outside the CDR3, the full variable domain is DVKVTQSSRYLVKRTGEKVFLECVQDMDHENMFWYRQDPGLGLRLIYFSYDVKMKEKGDIPEGYSVSREKKERFSLILESASTNQTSMYLCASKRQGGNTEAFFGQGTRLTVV.

The chain joins TRBV11-2 to TRBJ2-7; 8 nucleotides match TRBD1. Looked up from germline, CDR1 is SGHAT and CDR2 is FQNNGV. CDR3 size: 16 residues. Trimming removed 1 base from V and 5 bases from J; junction bases left unmatched: 10. The DNA for the CDR3 is TGTGCCAGCAGCTTAGCTGGGCAGGGGGCGCTCGACGAGCAGTACTTC. It translates to CASSLAGQGALDEQYF. Full variable domain (outside the CDR3, taken from reference TRBV11-2 and TRBJ2-7): EAGVAQSPRYKIIEKRQSVAFWCNPISGHATLYWYQQILGQGPKLLIQFQNNGVVDDSQLPKDRFSAERLKGVDSTLKIQPAKLEDSAVYLCASSLAGQGALDEQYFGPGTRLTVT.

The rearrangement links TRBV5-4 to TRBJ1-2; D gene ambiguous. Germline-derived CDR1 and CDR2 are SGHNT and YYREEE (reference sequence). The CDR3 covers 14 residues. The germline V and J ends were trimmed by 1 base and 4 bases, with 11 bases remaining between them. The CDR3 region is CASSLSGSAYGYTF. The CDR3 region has the DNA TGTGCCAGCAGCTTGAGTGGGAGCGCCTATGGCTACACCTTC. Combining the CDR3 with reference TRBV5-4 and TRBJ1-2 gives the whole variable domain ETGVTQSPTHLIKTRGQQVTLRCSSQSGHNTVSWYQQALGQGPQFIFQYYREEENGRGNFPPRFSGLQFPNYSSELNVNALELDDSALYLCASSLSGSAYGYTFGSGTRLTVV.

The V call is TRBV4-3, the J call TRBJ2-7; D is uncertain. The V end was cut by 1 base, the J end by 6 bases, with 16 bases between. There are 15 residues in the CDR3. Germline CDR1 reads LGHNA; CDR2 reads YSLEER. DNA for the CDR3: TGCGCCAGCAGCCAAGTCCTGTCTCCACCCGGCGAGCAGTACTTC. Its translation: CASSQVLSPPGEQYF.

The V call is TRBV5-1, the J call TRBJ2-5; 12 nucleotides align to TRBD2. This CDR3 contains 15 residues. CDR1 SGHRS and CDR2 YFSETQ come from the germline V gene. The trim removed 0 bases at V and 9 bases at J, leaving 6 bases unmatched. For the CDR3, the DNA is TGCGCCAGCAGCTTGGGGACTAGCGGGGTGGTGCCCCAGTACTTC. This codes for CASSLGTSGVVPQYF.

The chain combines TRBV6-4 with TRBJ1-1; 7 nucleotides agree with TRBD1. V shed 6 bases and J 6 bases; nucleotides not matched to a gene: 10. The V gene's germline CDR1 is MRHNA and CDR2 SNTAGT. The CDR3 is 14 amino acids. This CDR3 reads CASRLRGTAAEAFF. In DNA, the CDR3 is TGTGCCAGCAGATTAAGAGGGACAGCAGCTGAAGCTTTCTTT.

This clone was seen once. This chain links TRBV28 with TRBJ1-5; D is unclear. V was pared by 7 bases and J by 7 bases, with 14 bases between. The CDR3 has 13 amino acids. Germline loops: CDR1 MDHEN, CDR2 SYDVKM. CDR3 DNA sequence: TGTGCCAGCAAAGCACACCCGCGGCAGCCCCAGCATTTT. It is translated as CASKAHPRQPQHF.

The chain joins TRBV9 to TRBJ2-7; 12 bases fit TRBD2. The CDR3 is made up of 15 amino acids. Germline CDR1 SGDLS, CDR2 YYNGEE. The junction had 3 bases not matched to a gene; V was cut back by 2 bases and J by 3 bases. CDR3 in DNA: TGTGCCAGCAGCGTCGGACTAGCGGGACACTACGAGCAGTACTTC. The encoded protein is CASSVGLAGHYEQYF.

The chain combines TRBV28 with TRBJ1-1; unclear D gene. Germline loops: CDR1 MDHEN, CDR2 SYDVKM. The CDR3 is 13 amino acids. Trimming left V 2 bases short and J 0 bases short, with 4 bases between. CDR3 in DNA: TGTGCCAGCAGTTTAGTCATGAACACTGAAGCTTTCTTT. Its translation: CASSLVMNTEAFF.

V is TRBV9 and J is TRBJ2-7; the match to TRBD2 covers 10 bases. Germline V gene data show CDR1 as SGDLS and CDR2 as YYNGEE. The CDR3 contains 16 residues. Losses at the gene ends were 0 bases for V and 2 bases for J; bases not matched to a gene: 5. The DNA for the CDR3 is TGTGCCAGCAGCGTAGCAGCACTAGCGGGAACCTACGAGCAGTACTTC. Its translation: CASSVAALAGTYEQYF.

The V call is TRBV10-3, the J call TRBJ1-1; D is perhaps TRBD1 (5 bases). Looked up from germline, CDR1 is ENHRY and CDR2 is SYGVKD. CDR3 length: 12 amino acids. Trimming removed 6 bases from V and 1 base from J, with 6 bases in between. CDR3 nucleotide sequence: TGTGCCATCAGCCAGGGGAACACTGAAGCTTTCTTT. It is translated as CAISQGNTEAFF.

The V call is TRBV2, the J call TRBJ1-2; 9 positions match TRBD1. The CDR3 covers 15 residues. V trimming: 2 bases; J trimming: 5 bases; junction bases outside the gene matches: 6. Germline CDR1 and CDR2: SNHLY and FYNNEI. CDR3 nucleotides: TGTGCCAGCAGTGAAATAATGGGGACAGGGTATGGCTACACCTTC. Translation: CASSEIMGTGYGYTF.

Remarks on this clone: The sample has other DNA sequences that encode this CDR3 too. This chain uses TRBV7-2 with TRBJ2-1; 9 bases agree with TRBD1. CDR3 length: 15 residues. V lost 5 bases to trimming and J lost 0 bases; unmatched junction nucleotides: 2. In germline, CDR1 is SGHTA, CDR2 FQGNSA. The CDR3 bases are TGTGCCAGCAGCCTGGACAGGGGCTCCTACAATGAGCAGTTCTTC. Translation: CASSLDRGSYNEQFF. Drawing the rest from reference TRBV7-2 and TRBJ2-1, the complete variable domain is GAGVSQSPSNKVTEKGKDVELRCDPISGHTALYWYRQSLGQGLEFLIYFQGNSAPDKSGLPSDRFSAERTGGSVSTLTIQRTQQEDSAVYLCASSLDRGSYNEQFFGPGTRLTVL.

The rearrangement joins TRBV29-1 to TRBJ2-7; D remains ambiguous. With 6 bases removed from V and 2 bases from J, the gap between germline ends came to 14 bases. Germline CDR1 SQVTM, CDR2 ANQGSEA. The CDR3 contains 13 residues. This chain's CDR3 is CSVLNSYTYEQYF. The CDR3 DNA reads as TGCAGCGTCTTAAATAGCTATACCTACGAGCAGTACTTC.

This clone was seen more than once but under ten times. This chain uses TRBV5-1 with TRBJ2-3; TRBD2 agrees at 13 bases. Germline lookup yields CDR1 SGHRS and CDR2 YFSETQ. V shed 4 bases, J shed 4 bases, and the junction held 21 bases outside the gene matches. The CDR3 is 21 amino acids. The CDR3 DNA reads as TGCGCCAGCAGCCCGGGATCTTGGCCCAGGACTAGCGGGAGTATAGCAGATACGCAGTATTTT. Its protein is CASSPGSWPRTSGSIADTQYF.

The chain employs TRBV9 and TRBJ2-1, with TRBD1 as a possible D gene (5 bases). This CDR3 spans 12 amino acids. Germline V gene data show CDR1 as SGDLS and CDR2 as YYNGEE. Trimming shortened V by 5 bases and J by 6 bases, and 9 bases separated the two germline ends. CDR3 sequence reads: CASSADSNEQFF. CDR3 coding DNA: TGTGCCAGCAGTGCCGACAGCAATGAGCAGTTCTTC. Drawing the rest from reference TRBV9 and TRBJ2-1, the complete variable domain is DSGVTQTPKHLITATGQRVTLRCSPRSGDLSVYWYQQSLDQGLQFLIQYYNGEERAKGNILERFSAQQFPDLHSELNLSSLELGDSALYFCASSADSNEQFFGPGTRLTVL.

The V and J genes are TRBV7-9 and TRBJ2-4; D possibly corresponds to TRBD2 (6 bases). The CDR3 has 12 residues. The germline V and J ends were trimmed by 5 bases and 15 bases, with 17 bases remaining between them. The germline CDR1 and CDR2 sequences are SEHNR and FQNEAQ (reference sequence). The CDR3 coding sequence is TGTGCCAGCAGCCGTCTAGCGTCGAACTTGTACTTC. Translation: CASSRLASNLYF. Combining the CDR3 with reference TRBV7-9 and TRBJ2-4 gives the whole variable domain DTGVSQNPRHKITKRGQNVTFRCDPISEHNRLYWYRQTLGQGPEFLTYFQNEAQLEKSRLLSDRFSAERPKGSFSTLEIQRTEQGDSAMYLCASSRLASNLYFGAGTRLSVL.

Concerning this clone: Likely a read error: the CDR3 ends without its conserved phenylalanine or tryptophan. The chain combines TRBV19 with TRBJ1-2, with a possible D match to TRBD1 (5 bases). Germline V gene lookup returns CDR1 LNHDA and CDR2 SQIVND (reference sequence). Trimming shortened V by 5 bases and J by 4 bases, and 20 bases separated the two germline ends. The CDR3 covers 16 residues. CDR3 sequence reads: CASSAPGSRITYGYTL. In nucleotides, the CDR3 is TGTGCCAGTAGTGCCCCAGGGTCGCGCATTACCTATGGCTACACCCTC.

V usage is TRBV27 and J usage is TRBJ1-3, with 7 bases that match TRBD1. This CDR3 is built from 16 residues. Losses at the gene ends were 4 bases for V and 2 bases for J; bases not matched to a gene: 8. From germline, CDR1 is MNHEY and CDR2 SMNVEV (reference sequence). In DNA form, the CDR3 reads TGTGCCAGCAGTTCGACAGGGTGGGGACCTGGAAACACCATATATTTT. Residues: CASSSTGWGPGNTIYF.

The rearrangement joins TRBV10-1 to TRBJ2-2; no definite D call. V gave up 1 base and J gave up 6 bases, with 3 bases separating them. Germline lookup yields CDR1 WNHNN and CDR2 SYGVQD (reference sequence). This CDR3 region has 12 residues. CDR3 protein: CASSEYSGELFF. CDR3 nucleotides: TGCGCCAGCAGTGAGTACTCCGGGGAGCTGTTTTTT.

CDR3 loop: CASRITGGGYTF. The DNA of the CDR3 is TGTGCCAGCAGAATCACAGGGGGCGGCTACACCTTC. The chain has TRBV28 and TRBJ1-2; 9 positions match TRBD1. J gave up 8 bases and V 6 bases, and 4 bases lay outside the gene matches. This CDR3 has 12 amino acids. Germline values: CDR1 MDHEN, CDR2 SYDVKM.

This rearrangement joins TRBV29-1 to TRBJ1-1; 7 bases line up with TRBD1. Looked up from germline, CDR1 is SQVTM and CDR2 is ANQGSEA. V dropped 7 bases and J dropped 5; count of bases not matched to a gene: 4. This CDR3 has 11 residues. The CDR3 DNA follows: TGCAGCGCTAAGGGACAGACTGAAGCTTTCTTT. Translated: CSAKGQTEAFF.

The chain links TRBV11-1 to TRBJ1-4; D not resolved. Germline V gene lookup returns CDR1 SGHAT and CDR2 FQDESV (reference sequence). V shed 5 bases and J shed 7 bases, with 11 bases lying between them. The CDR3 totals 13 residues. CDR3 sequence (DNA): TGTGCCAGCAGCGTAAAGGCGGGTGAAAAACTGTTTTTT. Translated, it gives CASSVKAGEKLFF.

Comments on this clone: Compared with germline, one end of the junction differs, possibly owing to a read error. The V and J genes are TRBV6-6 and TRBJ2-5; D gene uncertain. Germline V gene data show CDR1 as MNHNY and CDR2 as SVGAGI (reference sequence). The CDR3 sequence is 10 residues long. This CDR3 reads CASSYSNFHF. In nucleotides, the CDR3 is TGTGCCAGCAGTTACTCGAACTTTCACTTC.

This chain joins TRBV6-5 and TRBJ1-1, with D tentatively TRBD1 (5 bases). From germline, CDR1 is MNHEY and CDR2 SVGAGI. Between the trimmed V and J ends, which lost 0 bases and 4 bases, there was a span of 9 bases. This CDR3 comprises 14 residues. CDR3 sequence: CASSYSEGFTEAFF. CDR3 DNA: TGTGCCAGCAGTTACTCGGAGGGGTTCACTGAAGCTTTCTTT.

The genes are TRBV27 and TRBJ1-1; unclear D gene. The CDR3 length is 13 residues. V shed 6 bases and J shed 1 base, with 9 bases lying between them. CDR1 MNHEY and CDR2 SMNVEV come from the germline V gene (reference sequence). The CDR3, as DNA: TGTGCCAGCAGATCTGGCCCGAACACTGAAGCTTTCTTT. This translates into CASRSGPNTEAFF.

The gene calls are TRBV5-4 and TRBJ2-1; D remains ambiguous. This CDR3 has 15 amino acids. Germline V gene lookup returns CDR1 SGHNT and CDR2 YYREEE (reference sequence). The V and J ends lost 4 bases and 0 bases respectively, with 11 bases between them. The CDR3 sequence is CASSLDASSYNEQFF. The DNA of the CDR3 is TGTGCCAGCAGCCTGGACGCGAGCTCCTACAATGAGCAGTTCTTC.